This T cell receptor (beta chain) was identified in a study of cytomegalovirus exposure and HLA in healthy donors. This CDR3 has 14 residues. The germline gives CDR1 LNHNV, CDR2 YYDKDF (reference sequence). V was clipped by 4 bases and J by 6 bases; unmatched bases: 5. This clone was picked up one time. 13 Jbeta primers and 60 Vbeta primers were used for the PCR. Clones were sequenced by immunoSEQ multiplex PCR, and TCRdb holds only the in-frame ones, with some missing. The data hold under 140,000 clones, with 79% observed a single time. The chain has TRBV15 and TRBJ2-7; 11 bases map to TRBD2. Sequenced sample: PBMCs. This TCR was recovered from a man aged 30 to 39 in good health and CMV-seropositive. The CDR3 loop is CATSTALAGVEQYF. For the CDR3, the DNA is TGTGCCACCAGCACCGCACTAGCGGGGGTCGAGCAGTACTTC. Using reference TRBV15 and TRBJ2-7 for the parts outside the CDR3, the full variable domain is DAMVIQNPRYQVTQFGKPVTLSCSQTLNHNVMYWYQQKSSQAPKLLFHYYDKDFNNEADTPDNFQSRRPNTSFCFLDIRSPGLGDTAMYLCATSTALAGVEQYFGPGTRLTVT.